These 18 T cell receptor beta chains came from one sample sequenced in a study of Ad26.COV2.S vaccination and SARS-CoV-2 variants. Treatment specified: about 20 received Ad26.COV2.S at low or high dose, single or two shots; 5 received placebo; per-sample allocation not given. The study sampled participants on day 63 after the first vaccine or placebo injection. This table comes from immunoSEQ multiplex PCR, and its TCRdb copy is limited to in-frame clones, with some not included. Of about 420,000 clones in the sample, around nine tenths were seen once. Sequencing used peripheral blood, obtained in a trial of Ad26.COV2.S vaccine versus placebo. The source is a person aged 18 to 59 who received the Ad26.COV2.S COVID-19 vaccine or a placebo.

V usage is TRBV18 and J usage is TRBJ2-7; 11 nucleotides match TRBD1. J gave up 5 bases and V 3 bases, and 9 bases lay outside the gene matches. Germline values: CDR1 KGHSH, CDR2 LQKENI. The CDR3 totals 16 residues. The CDR3 loop is CASSPSLGQGAHEQYF. In DNA, the CDR3 is TGTGCCAGCTCACCGTCTTTAGGACAGGGGGCCCACGAGCAGTACTTC.

The chain uses TRBV5-6 and TRBJ2-7; D gene uncertain. The CDR3 is 14 amino acids. Germline V lookup: CDR1 SGHDT, CDR2 YYEEEE. V gave up 1 base and J gave up 2 bases, with 10 bases separating them. The CDR3 spells CASSLRSRPYEQYF. The CDR3 DNA reads TGTGCCAGCAGCTTGCGGTCTCGCCCCTACGAGCAGTACTTC.

J is TRBJ2-6 and V is TRBV6-2 or TRBV6-3, with D hard to call. V lost 2 bases to trimming and J lost 0 bases, with 5 bases between them. CDR1 is MNHEY, CDR2 SVGEGT, per germline. CDR3 size: 15 residues. The chain's CDR3 is CASSYASSGANVLTF. The CDR3 DNA follows: TGTGCCAGCAGTTACGCCAGCTCTGGGGCCAACGTCCTGACTTTC.

The CDR3 region is CASSEEGAWREQYF. In DNA form, the CDR3 reads TGTGCCAGCAGTGAGGAAGGGGCGTGGCGCGAGCAGTACTTC. The chain joins TRBV25-1 to TRBJ2-7; the D gene is possibly TRBD1 (5 bases). Germline assignment: CDR1 MGHDK and CDR2 SYGVNS. Trimming took 3 bases from V and 6 from J, leaving 15 bases between them. The CDR3 contains 14 residues.

This sequence joins TRBV6-2 or TRBV6-3 and TRBJ2-3; the match to TRBD2 covers 11 bases. V trimming: 5 bases; J trimming: 0 bases; junction bases outside the gene matches: 10. CDR3 length: 18 residues. Germline CDR1 is MNHEY and CDR2 is SVGEGT. CDR3: CASSLLAGGPASTDTQYF. The CDR3 DNA reads as TGTGCCAGCAGTCTTCTAGCGGGGGGTCCCGCTAGCACAGATACGCAGTATTTT.

The rearrangement uses TRBV5-4 and TRBJ1-1; 9 nucleotides match TRBD1. The CDR3 runs to 15 residues. Germline trimming cut 3 bases from V and 6 bases from J; bases unmatched to any gene: 9. CDR1 SGHNT and CDR2 YYREEE come from the germline V gene (reference sequence). This CDR3 is CASSSPGQGSPEAFF. The CDR3 nucleotides read TGTGCCAGCAGCTCTCCGGGACAGGGTTCTCCTGAAGCTTTCTTT.

The chain employs TRBV19 and TRBJ2-7; D uncertain. The CDR3 has 12 amino acids. Germline V gene lookup returns CDR1 LNHDA and CDR2 SQIVND (reference sequence). V shed 3 bases and J shed 3 bases, with 6 bases lying between them. CDR3 coding DNA: TGTGCCAGTAGTATGCCCCACTACGAGCAGTACTTC. Protein sequence: CASSMPHYEQYF.

V gene TRBV19 combines with J gene TRBJ2-3; D unclear. Trimming pared 8 bases from V and 0 bases from J, leaving 15 bases between. CDR1 LNHDA and CDR2 SQIVND come from the germline V gene (reference sequence). The CDR3 consists of 15 residues. The CDR3 DNA sequence: TGTGCCAGTCGCTCCGGGCGATCTAGCACAGATACGCAGTATTTT. This gives the protein CASRSGRSSTDTQYF.

The V call is TRBV13, the J call TRBJ1-2; 9 positions agree with TRBD1. CDR3 length: 13 amino acids. After removal of 3 bases from V and 8 bases from J, the junction contained 4 bases not matched to a gene. Per the germline V gene, CDR1 is PRHDT and CDR2 is FYEKMQ (reference sequence). CDR3 region: CASSLGQGEGYTF. The CDR3 DNA reads TGTGCCAGCAGCTTGGGACAGGGAGAAGGCTACACCTTC. The full variable domain, in which reference TRBV13 and TRBJ1-2 provide the parts outside the CDR3, is AAGVIQSPRHLIKEKRETATLKCYPIPRHDTVYWYQQGPGQDPQFLISFYEKMQSDKGSIPDRFSAQQFSDYHSELNMSSLELGDSALYFCASSLGQGEGYTFGSGTRLTVV.

This clone was picked up one time. The chain couples TRBV24-1 to TRBJ2-1, with D maybe TRBD1 (5 bases). Germline loops: CDR1 KGHDR, CDR2 SFDVKD. V shed 4 bases and J shed 3 bases, with 9 bases lying between them. The CDR3 spans 14 residues. DNA of the CDR3: TGTGCCACCAGTGACCCAGACAGCTACAATGAGCAGTTCTTC. This encodes CATSDPDSYNEQFF.

The genes are TRBV27 and TRBJ1-6; TRBD1 matches at 8 bases. There are 15 residues in the CDR3. Trimming took 5 bases from V and 6 from J; bases not matched to a gene: 6. Per germline, CDR1 MNHEY and CDR2 SMNVEV (reference sequence). The CDR3: CASSKGTGINSPLHF. CDR3 in DNA: TGTGCCAGCAGTAAAGGGACAGGTATTAATTCACCCCTCCACTTT.

This clone was observed a few times. The chain combines TRBV7-2 with TRBJ2-7; possibly TRBD1 for D (5 bases). Germline V CDR1 and CDR2: SGHTA, FQGNSA. There are 13 residues in the CDR3. V dropped 4 bases and J dropped 5 bases, with 12 bases sitting between them. The CDR3 DNA follows: TGTGCCAGCAGCTCCCGACAGATAAACGAGCAGTACTTC. Protein product: CASSSRQINEQYF. The whole variable domain, remainder taken from reference TRBV7-2 and TRBJ2-7, is GAGVSQSPSNKVTEKGKDVELRCDPISGHTALYWYRQSLGQGLEFLIYFQGNSAPDKSGLPSDRFSAERTGGSVSTLTIQRTQQEDSAVYLCASSSRQINEQYFGPGTRLTVT.

This clone came up once. J is TRBJ1-2 and V is TRBV4-1; tentative D call: TRBD1 (6 bases). Germline V CDR1 and CDR2: MGHRA, YSYEKL. This CDR3 spans 13 amino acids. V lost 1 base and J 8 bases, leaving 11 bases between the germline ends. CDR3 in amino acids: CASSQAPGTGYTF. In DNA form, the CDR3 reads TGCGCCAGCAGCCAAGCCCCGGGGACAGGCTACACCTTC.

The J gene is TRBJ1-5, the V gene TRBV6-5; 8 bases are a match to TRBD1. The CDR3 is made up of 14 amino acids. Germline lookup yields CDR1 MNHEY and CDR2 SVGAGI. J gave up 5 bases and V 11 bases, and 11 bases lay outside the gene matches. The CDR3 DNA reads as TGTGCCGGCCGAACAACAGGGGGTCATCAGCCCCAGCATTTT. As protein: CAGRTTGGHQPQHF.

J is TRBJ1-3 and V is TRBV6-5; 8 bases align to TRBD1. The V and J ends lost 8 bases and 8 bases, in that order; junction bases with no gene match: 14. The CDR3 has 15 residues. From germline, CDR1 is MNHEY and CDR2 SVGAGI. In DNA form, the CDR3 reads TGTGCCAGCGACCTGCAGGGGGCCGGGATACACACCATATATTTT. It translates to CASDLQGAGIHTIYF.

The chain couples TRBV4-3 to TRBJ2-3, with D perhaps matching TRBD1 (5 bases). The CDR3 sequence is 16 residues long. Germline loops: CDR1 LGHNA, CDR2 YSLEER. Trimming shortened V by 1 base and J by 7 bases, and 18 bases separated the two germline ends. Written as DNA, the CDR3 is TGCGCCAGCAGCCAAGCACGGGCAGGGCCAAGATATACGCAGTATTTT. Protein product: CASSQARAGPRYTQYF.

This rearrangement joins TRBV6-5 to TRBJ2-6, with a weak D call TRBD1 (5 bases). From germline, CDR1 is MNHEY and CDR2 SVGAGI. The CDR3 consists of 15 residues. Trimming pared 0 bases from V and 2 bases from J, leaving 5 bases between. The CDR3 reads CASSYSGAGANVLTF. CDR3 sequence (DNA): TGTGCCAGCAGTTACTCAGGGGCTGGGGCCAACGTCCTGACTTTC.

The rearrangement uses TRBV6-5 and TRBJ2-7, with D perhaps matching TRBD1 (6 bases). The CDR3 contains 14 residues. Germline V gives CDR1 MNHEY, CDR2 SVGAGI. With 3 bases removed from V and 2 bases from J, the gap between germline ends came to 11 bases. The CDR3, as DNA: TGTGCCAGCAGTTATACGGACAGCACCTACGAGCAGTACTTC. This gives the protein CASSYTDSTYEQYF.